This T cell receptor (beta chain) is from a study of blood T cell repertoires in COVID-19. Clones were sequenced by immunoSEQ multiplex PCR, and TCRdb holds only the in-frame ones, with some missing. The sample shows roughly 300,000 clones, 80% to 90% of them seen only once. There are a few counts of this clone. The same CDR3 also results from other DNA sequences found in this sample. Deletions cut 2 bases from V and 5 bases from J, with 6 bases between. Germline-derived CDR1 and CDR2 are MDHEN and SYDVKM. The CDR3 is 12 residues long. The chain has TRBV28 and TRBJ1-2, with D uncertain. Source material: peripheral blood. This receptor was taken from a woman between 45 and 65 years old who had recovered from COVID-19. The CDR3 DNA reads TGTGCCAGCAGTTTAGGAGGGTATGGCTACACCTTC. This encodes CASSLGGYGYTF.